Here is one T cell receptor (beta chain) with its context. V dropped 2 bases and J dropped 0 bases, with 6 bases sitting between them. Germline loops: CDR1 SGHTA, CDR2 FQGTGA. This CDR3 has 14 residues. Participants' reported clinical history set cohort assignment. A case of COVID-19 had been met by exposed participants within 2 weeks before study entry. Original analysis: Estimation of nucleated cell counts was performed using reference gene primer amplification. Data came from immunoSEQ multiplex PCR; TCRdb stores just in-frame clones and leaves some out. V and J calls and clone size follow that table, whereas D and trimming were derived from the DNA. The table has about 150,000 clones, approximately 86% seen once. The sample belongs to a study of blood T cell repertoires in COVID-19. Whole-study context: PBMCs, B-cell-depleted T cells, or T cells provided the cDNA or gDNA that made up the material.

The J gene is TRBJ2-3, the V gene TRBV7-3; D ambiguous. This clonotype was sampled from a woman aged 40 to 50 who had been exposed to COVID-19. Input material: PBMCs or T cells enriched from blood (not recorded which). The CDR3 nucleotides are TGTGCCAGCAGCTTACAGTCTAGCACAGATACGCAGTATTTT. It yields the protein CASSLQSSTDTQYF.